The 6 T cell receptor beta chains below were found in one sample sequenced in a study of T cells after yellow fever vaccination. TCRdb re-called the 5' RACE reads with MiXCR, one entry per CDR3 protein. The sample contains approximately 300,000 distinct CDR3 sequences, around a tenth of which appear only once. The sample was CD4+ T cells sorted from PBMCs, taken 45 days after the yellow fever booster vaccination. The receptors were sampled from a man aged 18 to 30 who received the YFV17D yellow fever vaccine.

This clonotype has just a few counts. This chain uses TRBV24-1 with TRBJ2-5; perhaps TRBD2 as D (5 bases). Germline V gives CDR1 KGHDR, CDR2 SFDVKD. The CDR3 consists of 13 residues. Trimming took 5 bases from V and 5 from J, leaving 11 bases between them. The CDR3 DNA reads TGTGCCACCAGTGGGTCTAGCTCGGAGACCCAGTACTTC. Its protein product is CATSGSSSETQYF.

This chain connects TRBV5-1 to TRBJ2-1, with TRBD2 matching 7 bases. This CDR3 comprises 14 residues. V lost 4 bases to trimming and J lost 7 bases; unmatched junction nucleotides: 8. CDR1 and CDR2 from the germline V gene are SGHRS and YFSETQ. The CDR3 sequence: CASSDGTTWNEQFF. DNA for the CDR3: TGCGCCAGCAGCGACGGGACTACCTGGAATGAGCAGTTCTTC.

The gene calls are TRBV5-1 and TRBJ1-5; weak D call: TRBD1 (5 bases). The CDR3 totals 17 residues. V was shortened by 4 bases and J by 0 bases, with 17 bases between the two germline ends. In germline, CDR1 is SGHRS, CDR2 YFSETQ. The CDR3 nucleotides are TGCGCCAGCAGCCTGAGGGCGACAGATTATAGCAATCAGCCCCAGCATTTT. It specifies CASSLRATDYSNQPQHF. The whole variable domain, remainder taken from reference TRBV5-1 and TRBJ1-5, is KAGVTQTPRYLIKTRGQQVTLSCSPISGHRSVSWYQQTPGQGLQFLFEYFSETQRNKGNFPGRFSGRQFSNSRSEMNVSTLELGDSALYLCASSLRATDYSNQPQHFGDGTRLSIL.

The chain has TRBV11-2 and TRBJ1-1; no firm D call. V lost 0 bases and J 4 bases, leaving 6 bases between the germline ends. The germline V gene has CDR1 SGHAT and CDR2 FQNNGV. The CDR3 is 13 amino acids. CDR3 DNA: TGTGCCAGCAGCTTAGATCTTATCACTGAAGCTTTCTTT. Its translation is CASSLDLITEAFF.

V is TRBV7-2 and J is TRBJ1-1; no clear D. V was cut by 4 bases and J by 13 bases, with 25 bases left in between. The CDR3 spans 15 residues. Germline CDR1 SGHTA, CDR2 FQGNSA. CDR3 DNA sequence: TGTGCCAGCAGCTATGAGGCACGGATACGGGGTTGGGGTTTCTTT. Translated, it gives CASSYEARIRGWGFF.

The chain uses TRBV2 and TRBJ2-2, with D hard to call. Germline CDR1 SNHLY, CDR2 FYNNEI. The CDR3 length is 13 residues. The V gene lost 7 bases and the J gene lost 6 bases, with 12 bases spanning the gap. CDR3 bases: TGTGCCAGCACCCTGGACGTATCCGGGGAGCTGTTTTTT. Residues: CASTLDVSGELFF.